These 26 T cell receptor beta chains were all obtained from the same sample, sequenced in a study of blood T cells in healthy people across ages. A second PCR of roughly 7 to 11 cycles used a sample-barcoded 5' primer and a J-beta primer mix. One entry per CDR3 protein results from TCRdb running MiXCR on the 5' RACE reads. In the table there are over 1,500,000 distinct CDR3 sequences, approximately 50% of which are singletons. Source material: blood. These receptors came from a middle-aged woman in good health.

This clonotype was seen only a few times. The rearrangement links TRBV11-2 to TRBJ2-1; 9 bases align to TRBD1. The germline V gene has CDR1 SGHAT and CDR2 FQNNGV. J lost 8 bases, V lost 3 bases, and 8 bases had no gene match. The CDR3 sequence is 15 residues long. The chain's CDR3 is CASSFGQGIHYEQFF. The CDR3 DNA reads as TGTGCCAGCAGCTTCGGACAGGGGATTCACTATGAGCAGTTCTTC.

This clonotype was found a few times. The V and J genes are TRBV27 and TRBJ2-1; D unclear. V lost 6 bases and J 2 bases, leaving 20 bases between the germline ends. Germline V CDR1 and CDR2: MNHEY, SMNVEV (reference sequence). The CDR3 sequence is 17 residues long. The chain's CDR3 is CASSRIQGVLTYNEQFF. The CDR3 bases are TGTGCCAGCAGCCGAATACAAGGAGTACTCACCTACAATGAGCAGTTCTTC.

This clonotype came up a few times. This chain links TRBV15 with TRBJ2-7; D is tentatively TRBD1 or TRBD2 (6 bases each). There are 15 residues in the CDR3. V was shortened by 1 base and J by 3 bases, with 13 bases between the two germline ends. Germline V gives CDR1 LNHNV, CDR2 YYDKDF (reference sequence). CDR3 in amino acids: CATSRVRGAVYEQYF. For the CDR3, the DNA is TGTGCCACCAGCAGAGTAAGGGGGGCAGTCTACGAGCAGTACTTC.

The CDR3 reads CASSSVTSGGVSGNNEQFF. The CDR3 DNA follows: TGTGCCAGCAGCTCCGTGACTAGCGGGGGGGTGTCGGGGAACAATGAGCAGTTCTTC. The chain is built from TRBV7-3 and TRBJ2-1, with TRBD2 matching 14 bases. There are 19 residues in the CDR3. The junction had 13 bases not matched to a gene; V was cut back by 4 bases and J by 5 bases. Germline CDR1 SGHTA, CDR2 FQGTGA.

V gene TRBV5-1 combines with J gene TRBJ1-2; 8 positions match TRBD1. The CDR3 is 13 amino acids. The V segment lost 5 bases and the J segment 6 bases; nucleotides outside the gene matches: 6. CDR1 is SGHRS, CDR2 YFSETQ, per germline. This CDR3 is CASREGQADGYTF. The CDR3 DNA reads TGCGCCAGCAGAGAGGGACAGGCGGATGGCTACACCTTC.

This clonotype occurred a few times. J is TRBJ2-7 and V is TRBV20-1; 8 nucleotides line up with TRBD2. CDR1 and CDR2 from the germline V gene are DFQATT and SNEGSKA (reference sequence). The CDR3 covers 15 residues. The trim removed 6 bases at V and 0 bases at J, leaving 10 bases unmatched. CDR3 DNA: TGCAGTGCCAGAAGCGGGGGTACGAGCTCCTACGAGCAGTACTTC. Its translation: CSARSGGTSSYEQYF.

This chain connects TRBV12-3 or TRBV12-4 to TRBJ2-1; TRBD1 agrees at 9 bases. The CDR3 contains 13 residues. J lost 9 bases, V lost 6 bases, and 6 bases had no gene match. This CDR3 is CASRKGQGGEQFF. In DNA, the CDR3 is TGTGCCAGCAGAAAGGGACAGGGAGGTGAGCAGTTCTTC.

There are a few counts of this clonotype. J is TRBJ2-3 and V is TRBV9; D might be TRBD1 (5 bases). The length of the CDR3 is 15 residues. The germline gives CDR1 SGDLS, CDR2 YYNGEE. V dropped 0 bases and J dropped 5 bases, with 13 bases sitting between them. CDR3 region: CASSVAGRVGDTQYF. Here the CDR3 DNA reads TGTGCCAGCAGCGTAGCTGGCAGGGTAGGAGATACGCAGTATTTT.

The CDR3 loop is CASRTPDFHTQYF. The CDR3 DNA is TGTGCCAGCAGGACCCCGGACTTCCATACGCAGTATTTT. The chain joins TRBV5-6 to TRBJ2-3; D might be TRBD2 (5 bases). Trimming removed 5 bases at V and 7 bases at J, with 14 bases between. The CDR3 sequence is 13 residues long. The V gene's germline CDR1 is SGHDT and CDR2 YYEEEE. Based on the CDR3 plus reference TRBV5-6 and TRBJ2-3, the full variable domain is DAGVTQSPTHLIKTRGQQVTLRCSPKSGHDTVSWYQQALGQGPQFIFQYYEEEERQRGNFPDRFSGHQFPNYSSELNVNALLLGDSALYLCASRTPDFHTQYFGPGTRLTVL.

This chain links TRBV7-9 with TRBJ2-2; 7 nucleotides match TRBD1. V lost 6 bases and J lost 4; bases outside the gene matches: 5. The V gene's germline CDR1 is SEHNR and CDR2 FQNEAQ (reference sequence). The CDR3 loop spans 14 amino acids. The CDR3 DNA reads TGTGCCAGCAGGTGGGGACAGTCCACCGGGGAGCTGTTTTTT. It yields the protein CASRWGQSTGELFF.

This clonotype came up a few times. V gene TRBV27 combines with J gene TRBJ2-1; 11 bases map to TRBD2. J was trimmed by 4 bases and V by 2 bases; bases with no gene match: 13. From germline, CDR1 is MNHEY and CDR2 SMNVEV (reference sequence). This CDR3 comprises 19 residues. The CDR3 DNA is TGTGCCAGCAGTTTAATTAGCGGGGGGGCCCGGGGGTTTTACAATGAGCAGTTCTTC. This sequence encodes CASSLISGGARGFYNEQFF.

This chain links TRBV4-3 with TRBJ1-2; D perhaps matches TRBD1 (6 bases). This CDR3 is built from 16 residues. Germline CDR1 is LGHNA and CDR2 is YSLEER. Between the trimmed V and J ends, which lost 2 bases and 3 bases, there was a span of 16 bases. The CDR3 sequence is CASSQRETGSYYGYTF. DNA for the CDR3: TGCGCCAGCAGCCAACGGGAAACAGGGAGCTACTATGGCTACACCTTC.

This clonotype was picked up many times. The chain's CDR3 is CASSRRQGSYEQYF. The CDR3 bases are TGTGCCAGCAGCCGCCGACAGGGCTCCTACGAGCAGTACTTC. The J gene is TRBJ2-7, the V gene TRBV14; 7 nucleotides line up with TRBD1. The CDR3 is made up of 14 amino acids. The junction had 3 bases not matched to a gene; V was cut back by 4 bases and J by 0 bases. Germline CDR1 reads SGHDN; CDR2 reads FVKESK.

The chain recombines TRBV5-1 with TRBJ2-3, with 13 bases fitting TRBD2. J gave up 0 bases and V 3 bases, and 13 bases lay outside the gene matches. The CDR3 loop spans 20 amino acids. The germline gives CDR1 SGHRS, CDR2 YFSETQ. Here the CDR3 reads CASSSPTWTSGGQSTDTQYF. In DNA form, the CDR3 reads TGCGCCAGCAGCTCCCCAACCTGGACTAGCGGGGGACAGAGCACAGATACGCAGTATTTT.

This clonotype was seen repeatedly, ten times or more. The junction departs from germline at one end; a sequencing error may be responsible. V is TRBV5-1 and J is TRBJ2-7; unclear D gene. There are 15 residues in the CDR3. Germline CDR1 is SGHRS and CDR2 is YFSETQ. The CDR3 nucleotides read TGTGCCAGCAGTTTAGACGGAAGAAGCTCCTACGAGCAGTACTTC. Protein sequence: CASSLDGRSSYEQYF.

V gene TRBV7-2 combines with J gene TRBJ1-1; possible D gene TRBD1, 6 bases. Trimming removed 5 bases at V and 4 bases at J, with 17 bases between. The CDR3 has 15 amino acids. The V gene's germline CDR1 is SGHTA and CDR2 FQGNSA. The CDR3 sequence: CASSERTVRSTEAFF. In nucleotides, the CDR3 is TGTGCCAGCAGCGAAAGGACAGTAAGGTCCACTGAAGCTTTCTTT.

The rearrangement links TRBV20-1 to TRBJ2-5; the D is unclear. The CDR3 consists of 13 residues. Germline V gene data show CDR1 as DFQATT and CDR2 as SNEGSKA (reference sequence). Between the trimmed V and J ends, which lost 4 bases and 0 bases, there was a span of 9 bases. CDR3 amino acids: CSANHDNQETQYF. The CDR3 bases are TGCAGTGCTAACCACGACAACCAAGAGACCCAGTACTTC.

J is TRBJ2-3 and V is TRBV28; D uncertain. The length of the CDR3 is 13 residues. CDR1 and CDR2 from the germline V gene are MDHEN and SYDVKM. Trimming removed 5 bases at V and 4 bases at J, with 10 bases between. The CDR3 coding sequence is TGTGCCAGCAGTCCGGTGGAACCAGATACGCAGTATTTT. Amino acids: CASSPVEPDTQYF. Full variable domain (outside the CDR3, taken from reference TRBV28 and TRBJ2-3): DVKVTQSSRYLVKRTGEKVFLECVQDMDHENMFWYRQDPGLGLRLIYFSYDVKMKEKGDIPEGYSVSREKKERFSLILESASTNQTSMYLCASSPVEPDTQYFGPGTRLTVL.

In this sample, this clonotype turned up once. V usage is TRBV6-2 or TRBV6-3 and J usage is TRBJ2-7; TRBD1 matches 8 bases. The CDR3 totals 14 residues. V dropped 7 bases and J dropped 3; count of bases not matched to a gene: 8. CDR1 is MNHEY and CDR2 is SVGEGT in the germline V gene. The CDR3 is CASIRQGYGYEQYF. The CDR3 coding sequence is TGTGCCAGCATCAGACAGGGGTATGGCTACGAGCAGTACTTC.

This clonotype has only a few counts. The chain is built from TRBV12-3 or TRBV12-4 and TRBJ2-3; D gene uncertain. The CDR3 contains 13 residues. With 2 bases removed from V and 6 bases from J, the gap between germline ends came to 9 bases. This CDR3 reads CASSLYVSDTQYF. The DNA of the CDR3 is TGTGCCAGCAGTTTATACGTATCGGATACGCAGTATTTT.

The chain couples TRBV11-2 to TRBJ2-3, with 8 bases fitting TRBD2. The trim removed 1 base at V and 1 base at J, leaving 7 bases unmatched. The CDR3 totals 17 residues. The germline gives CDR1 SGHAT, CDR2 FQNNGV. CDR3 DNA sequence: TGTGCCAGCAGCTTAGTCCCGGGGGGGGGTGGCACAGATACGCAGTATTTT. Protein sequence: CASSLVPGGGGTDTQYF.

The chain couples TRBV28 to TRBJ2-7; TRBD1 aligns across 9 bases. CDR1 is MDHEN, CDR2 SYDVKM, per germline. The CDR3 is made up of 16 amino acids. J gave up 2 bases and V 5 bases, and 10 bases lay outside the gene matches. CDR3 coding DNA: TGTGCCAGCAGTCTGGGGACAGGGTGGTCTGCCTACGAGCAGTACTTC. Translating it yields CASSLGTGWSAYEQYF.

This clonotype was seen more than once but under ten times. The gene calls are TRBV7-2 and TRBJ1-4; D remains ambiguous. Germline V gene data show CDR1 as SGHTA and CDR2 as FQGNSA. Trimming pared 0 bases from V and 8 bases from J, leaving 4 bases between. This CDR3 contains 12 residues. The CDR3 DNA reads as TGTGCCAGCAGCTTAGCCAGGGAAAAACTGTTTTTT. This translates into CASSLAREKLFF.

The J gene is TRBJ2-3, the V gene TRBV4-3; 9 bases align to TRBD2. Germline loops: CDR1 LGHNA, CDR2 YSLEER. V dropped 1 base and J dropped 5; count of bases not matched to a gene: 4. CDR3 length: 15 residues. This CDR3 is CASSQASGGRDTQYF. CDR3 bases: TGCGCCAGCAGCCAAGCCAGCGGGGGGCGAGATACGCAGTATTTT.

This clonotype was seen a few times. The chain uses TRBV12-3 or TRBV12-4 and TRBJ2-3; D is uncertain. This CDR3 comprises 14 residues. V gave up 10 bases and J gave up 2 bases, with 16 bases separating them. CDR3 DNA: TGTGCCACTCGCCTTGGCGGTTACACAGATACGCAGTATTTT. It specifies CATRLGGYTDTQYF.

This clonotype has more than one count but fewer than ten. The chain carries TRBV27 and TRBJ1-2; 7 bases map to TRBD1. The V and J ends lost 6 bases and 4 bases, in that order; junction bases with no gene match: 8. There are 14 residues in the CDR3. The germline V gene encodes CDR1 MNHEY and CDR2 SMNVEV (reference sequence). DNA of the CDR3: TGTGCCAGCAGAGTAGCCGGGACAGCCTATGGCTACACCTTC. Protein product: CASRVAGTAYGYTF.